These T cell receptor beta chains were read from a single sample in a study of graft-versus-host responses after intestinal transplantation. The table came from immunoSEQ multiplex PCR; TCRdb's copy has only in-frame clones and leaves some out. This repertoire shows tens of thousands of clones, approximately 96% found once; its top ten account for approximately 0.71%. The sequencing here drew on PBMCs, taken 16 days after intestinal transplant. These receptors originate from a human patient who received an intestinal transplant, so some T cells may come from the graft donor. CDR3s include the opening cysteine and the closing phenylalanine or tryptophan. A D gene is named only where the DNA matches it firmly. Clone size, where shown, is once, few, many, or a class for clones that have expanded.

clone_size,v_call,d_call,j_call,cdr3_nt,cdr3_aa
.,TRBV10-1,TRBD2,TRBJ2-1,TGCGCCAGCAGTTATCTAGCGGGAGAGCTCACTCGCAATGAGCAGTTCTTC,CASSYLAGELTRNEQFF
.,TRBV6-1,.,TRBJ1-2,TGTGCCGAATCACAGGGCTTAACCTATGGCTACACCTTC,CAESQGLTYGYTF
.,TRBV19,.,TRBJ2-1,TGTGCCAGTAGTCCAGACCCATACAATGAGCAGTTCTTC,CASSPDPYNEQFF
once,TRBV30,.,TRBJ1-2,TGTGCCTGCCATCCAAGACAGGAGTATGGCTACACCTTC,CACHPRQEYGYTF
.,TRBV7-8,.,TRBJ1-2,TGTGCCAGCAGCTTAGATCAGGGACGGAGGTACTTCCCCTTC,CASSLDQGRRYFPF
.,TRBV5-8,.,TRBJ2-7,TGTGCCAGCAGCTTTCCCCCCATCTACGAGCAGTACTTC,CASSFPPIYEQYF
.,TRBV25-1,TRBD1,TRBJ2-7,TGTGCCAGCAGTGACCGGGACAGGGGAGACTACGAGCAGTACTTC,CASSDRDRGDYEQYF
.,TRBV6-6,.,TRBJ2-7,TGTGCCAGCAGTTACTCGAACGTCTACGAGCAGTACTTC,CASSYSNVYEQYF
.,TRBV20-1,.,TRBJ1-1,TGCAGTGCTAGGCCCGGCGGTGAAGCTTTCTTT,CSARPGGEAFF
.,TRBV11-2,.,TRBJ2-7,TGTGCCAGCAGTTTAGGTACGGGGCACTACGAGCAGTACTTC,CASSLGTGHYEQYF
few,TRBV5-1,TRBD1,TRBJ2-7,TGCGCCAGCAGCTTGCGGGGGGACAGGGCCCACGAGCAGTACTTC,CASSLRGDRAHEQYF
.,TRBV27,TRBD1,TRBJ1-1,TGTGCCAGCAGTGTGGACAGGTACTACACTGAAGCTTTCTTT,CASSVDRYYTEAFF
.,TRBV29-1,TRBD1,TRBJ2-2,TGCAGCGTTGAAGATCGCACAGGGGTGAACACCGGGGAGCTGTTTTTT,CSVEDRTGVNTGELFF
.,TRBV5-4,.,TRBJ1-1,TGTGCCAGCAGCCAAGATGGGAGCTTGAACACTGAAGCTTTCTTT,CASSQDGSLNTEAFF
.,TRBV4-3,TRBD2,TRBJ2-1,TGCGCCAGCAGCCAAGATGGTAGCGGGGAGGTAGATGAGCAGTTCTTC,CASSQDGSGEVDEQFF
.,TRBV9,.,TRBJ1-3,TGTGCCAGCAGCGTAGGCCGCGGGGCTGGAAACACCATATATTTT,CASSVGRGAGNTIYF
.,TRBV6-5,.,TRBJ2-1,TGTGCCAGCAAATTTTGCGTCCCGGACAATGAGCAGTTCTTC,CASKFCVPDNEQFF
.,TRBV9,.,TRBJ2-7,TGTGCCAGCAGCGTAGGGGGGCGTAGGCCCGACGAGCAGTACTTC,CASSVGGRRPDEQYF
.,TRBV6-1,TRBD2,TRBJ2-1,TGTGCCAGCAGCACTAGCGGGAGGTACAATGAGCAGTTCTTC,CASSTSGRYNEQFF
.,TRBV6-9,TRBD1,TRBJ1-5,TGTGCCAGCAGTCCGACAGGGCGCAATCAGCCCCAGCATTTT,CASSPTGRNQPQHF
.,TRBV10-3,TRBD1,TRBJ2-7,TGTGCCAGCCTCGACAGGGCCTACGAGCAGTACTTC,CASLDRAYEQYF
.,TRBV5-4,.,TRBJ1-4,TGTGCCAGCAGCTCCCAGGCGGGCTCTAATGAAAAACTGTTTTTT,CASSSQAGSNEKLFF